Given below is one TCR beta chain in context. Its antigen is unknown. No base qualities exist here, and no much larger clone lies one base off it. Inclusive of the bounding cysteine and phenylalanine, the CDR3 is 12 residues long. The retained sequence is limited to the CDR3, 36 bases, with the frame set at the first base. Relative to germline, V is 5 bases shorter and J is 8 bases shorter, with 12 bases between their ends. The germline V gene (reference sequence) gives CDR1 as LNHDA and CDR2 as SQIVND. The data are from a study of cytomegalovirus exposure and HLA in healthy donors (dated by TCRdb to 2017 to 2019). Background on the whole study: According to an earlier analysis of several hundred of the donors, about 180 million T cells yielded some 120 million unique TCR beta sequences and approximately 300 Gb of sequence data. An early release covering around 630 HLA-typed donors comprised approximately 300 gigabases of sequencing data and some 79 million unique TCR sequences. The genetic ancestry cluster associated with self-reported Caucasian donors included roughly four fifths of the approximately 410 genotyped donors. The study was designed to test whether signatures of past pathogen exposure could be identified by cataloging public T cell receptors. The study profiled the T cell repertoires of fewer than 850 subjects by immunosequencing and related them to cytomegalovirus serostatus. A separate validation cohort of roughly 110 different subjects was used in addition to the roughly 620-subject first cohort. The study combined high-throughput TCR immunosequencing, statistical association of individual TCRs with disease status, and machine learning to predict cytomegalovirus infection status. In a later analysis, previously published TCR beta repertoires from 550 to 750 donors were re-analyzed and high-resolution HLA genotyping was added so that TCR occurrence patterns could be studied. Rather than drawing on any new phenotypic data, the later analysis identified candidate immune exposures from TCR beta sequences and the way those sequences occurred across donors. In an earlier analysis of 550 to 700 of the donors, high-throughput TCR beta sequencing was used to judge whether each TCR beta V gene segment behaved as functional or pseudogenic. Donor age, sex, ethnicity and CMV serostatus were compiled alongside the repertoire data. Genome-wide SNP genotypes for about 60% of the roughly 670 donors were used in a later genetic analysis, which treated that subset as a discovery cohort. All discovery cohort repertoires had been generated using a single sequencing platform. Both class I and class II loci were covered by HLA typing, at four-digit resolution. The number of donors typed differed by locus, with about 629-640 for A, B, C, DRB1 and DQB1, 522 for DQA1, some 570 for DPA1, and about 450 for DPB1. Several DR-DQ haplotypes were handled as single units for association and clustering, since linkage in the cohort was strong. On average, 235,054 unique TCR beta nucleotide sequences were sequenced per donor among 398 genotyped donors of the cohort, with 15% to 20% of those sequences being non-productive.

The paper's findings and limits, for the study overall: Three of the identified cytomegalovirus-associated TCR beta chains were confirmed in vitro to be specific for cytomegalovirus antigens. Broadly in line with IMGT annotations, most TCR beta V segments showed up in productive rearrangements about 90% or about 30% of the time in an earlier analysis of 587 of the donors. A cluster of highly shared sequence variants was judged likely to represent a technical artifact of the sequencing pipeline. In a later analysis, around 15,000 TCR beta sequences were associated with specific HLA alleles at a false discovery rate of 0.05. According to the authors, the approach could potentially be generalized to other disease states and immunological phenotypes. Across donors, most TCR sequences were observed very rarely, whereas some public TCRs were present in many individuals. Correlated functional status among segregating V segments might be attributable to linkage disequilibrium, but an unknown experimental factor could not be ruled out. Several of the top co-occurrence clusters appeared to be linked to parvovirus B19, influenza, CMV and Epstein-Barr virus, according to a later analysis. In a later genetic analysis, a missense DCLRE1C variant was associated with V-gene and J-gene trimming of TCR beta chains, and the association was replicated in an independent cohort. The earlier analysis of some 560 of the donors excluded 15 to 20 rarely observed V segments, including chromosome 9 orphons, because counts were too low. A further reported finding was that TCR beta sequences accurately predicted the HLA-A and HLA-B alleles for most subjects in the first cohort. Sequencing depth was assumed to be roughly uniform across donors in the presence/absence analyses, though that assumption may not hold. Compared with the approximately 700-donor mean, donors in an Asian-associated ancestry cluster had fewer N-insertions in productive TCRs, according to a later genetic analysis. A later analysis found that HLA-associated TCR beta chains were more clonally expanded and had lower generation probabilities than equally common non-associated chains. The only immune exposure information available for the cohort was CMV serostatus. Strong co-occurrence of HLA alleles, especially DR and DQ, made assigning TCR associations to individual alleles difficult. The cohort was sequenced for TCR beta chains only, and without alpha or paired-chain data the features that could be detected were limited. In a later analysis, the rate of TCR association differed among HLA loci, with DRB1 alleles having the most associated TCRs and HLA-C alleles having the fewest. The 87-base-pair reads could not distinguish some IMGT-functional V segments, including TRBV6-2 and TRBV6-3, so those segments were excluded. A later analysis found that most CMV-associated TCR beta chains appeared HLA-restricted, with HLA associations seemingly driven largely by CMV exposure. Because HLA typing was unavailable for some donors at each locus, only the typed subset was used in association tests. The classifier was reported to diagnose cytomegalovirus status with high specificity and sensitivity in both the original cohort and the validation cohort. A total of fewer than 200 TCR beta chains were listed by the study as associated with cytomegalovirus.

The cohort consisted of hundreds of healthy bone marrow donors. At the time of sampling, every cohort member was nominally healthy, though immune exposures that went unrecorded were likely present. The donor was CMV seronegative and belonged to the group of 350 or so seronegative cohort members. A peripheral blood sample was collected from each donor, and TCR beta sequencing was performed on peripheral blood mononuclear cells. The Qiagen DNeasy Blood Extraction Kit was used to extract genomic DNA from the blood cell samples. The library was obtained by the immunoSEQ multiplex PCR assay. For the multiplex PCR, a mixture combining 60 forward primers for TCR Vbeta segments and 13 reverse primers for TCR Jbeta segments was used. The CDR3 region of rearranged TCR beta genes was amplified from genomic DNA with a multiplex PCR assay. The Illumina HiSeq System was used to sequence the amplified TCR beta libraries as 87-base-pair reads. Per the authors' processing: In a later analysis, around 80 million unique TCR beta chains were counted across the 500 to 700 repertoires, and approximately 11 million of these chains were shared by at least two donors. Raw reads were error-corrected and collapsed into unique sequences with a nearest-neighbor algorithm that merged closely related sequences to remove PCR and sequencing errors. Alignment of CDR3 sequences to IMGT reference sequences was used to assign V, D and J gene segments. Each retained sequence needed at least a six-nucleotide match to both a V gene segment and a J gene segment. A rearrangement was called productive if the CDR3 had no stop codons and remained in frame with V and J, and every other rearrangement was called non-productive. Following IMGT convention, CDR3 was defined as the stretch from the second conserved V-encoded cysteine to the conserved J-encoded phenylalanine. Sequences without an unambiguous match to a single V gene segment were excluded from the earlier analysis of a few hundred of the donors. An earlier analysis of 500 to 600 of the donors classified V segments as functional when productive rearrangements were above 56.7% and as segregating when the standard deviation between donors was above 5%. A statistical classification framework was developed to diagnose cytomegalovirus status using the catalog of TCR beta chain sequences. In a later analysis, TCR nucleotide sequences were compared against IMGT/GENE-DB human TR gene sequences so that V and J genes could be assigned. Using the TCRdist pipeline, a later analysis assigned CDR3 sequences along with most-parsimonious VDJ recombination scenarios. In a later analysis, every TCR beta chain was defined by the combination of its CDR3 amino acid sequence and its V-gene family, and reads without a unique V-gene family were dropped. As a way to deal with suspected cross-contamination and a sequencing artifact, a later analysis dropped 592 nucleotide sequences that were highly shared and had low generation probability. A later analysis calculated a clonal expansion index for each public chain from normalized within-repertoire ranks of inferred template counts. In a later analysis, generation probabilities were computed using a VDJ recombination model fitted to out-of-frame rearrangements, and the results were checked against IGoR. A later analysis scored TCR-TCR, TCR-HLA and TCR-CMV co-occurrence with hypergeometric tests, applying a repertoire-size bias correction to TCR pairs. A later analysis estimated false discovery rates by permuting HLA or CMV assignments 20 times. In a later analysis, co-occurring TCRs were grouped using DBSCAN, and TCRdist sequence similarity was added for clustering within HLA-allele-positive subsets. For co-occurrence clustering, repertoires with fewer than 30,000 or more than 120,000 public chains were excluded, along with about five repertoires with anomalous nucleotide sharing. TCRdb limited this immuneACCESS table to in-frame rearrangements with V and J called. A share of clones is missing; checked studies link under half to unresolved V genes, and the rest is unexplained. V, J and clone size were drawn from that table, and D and trimming were deduced from the DNA. Present in this sample are around 150,000 clones, 78% of which were seen just once. In total, the top ten clones hold around 3.1% of the sample.

The clonotype was recovered from a woman aged 40 to 49 in good health and CMV-seronegative. The chain employs TRBV19 and TRBJ1-1; TRBD1 could be the D gene, as 6 bases match. Sample: PBMCs. The sequence in DNA is TGTGCCAGTAGTTCACAGGGATTCGAAGCTTTCTTT. It translates to CASSSQGFEAFF.